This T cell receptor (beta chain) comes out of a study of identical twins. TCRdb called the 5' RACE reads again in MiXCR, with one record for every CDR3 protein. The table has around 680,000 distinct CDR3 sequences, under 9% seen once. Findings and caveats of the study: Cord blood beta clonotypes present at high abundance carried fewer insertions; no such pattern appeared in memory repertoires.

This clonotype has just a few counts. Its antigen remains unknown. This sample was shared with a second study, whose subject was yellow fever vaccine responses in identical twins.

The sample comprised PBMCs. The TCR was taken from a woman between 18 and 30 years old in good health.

CDR3 in amino acids: CSAARDPRDDTQYF. For the CDR3, the DNA is TGCAGTGCTGCCCGGGATCCCAGGGACGATACGCAGTATTTT. The rearrangement links TRBV20-1 to TRBJ2-3, with D possibly called TRBD1 or TRBD2 (5 bases each). CDR3 size: 14 residues. V was cut by 5 bases and J by 6 bases, with 18 bases left in between. CDR1 DFQATT and CDR2 SNEGSKA come from the germline V gene (reference sequence).